The 23 T cell receptor beta chains given below trace back to one sample, sequenced in a study of control samples from healthy donors and cancer patients. TCRdb keeps only in-frame clones here, not all; method: immunoSEQ multiplex PCR. The profile shows about 150,000 clones, roughly 93% of them singletons. Sequencing input: blood. Receptor source: a young man in good health.

Written as DNA, the CDR3 is TGTGCCAGCAGCAAAAAGGGCAGGGAATATAGCAATCAGCCCCAGCATTTT. This translates into CASSKKGREYSNQPQHF. V and J are TRBV11-2 and TRBJ1-5, with a weak D call TRBD1 (5 bases). With 5 bases removed from V and 0 bases from J, the gap between germline ends came to 17 bases. The CDR3 spans 17 residues. Per germline, CDR1 SGHAT and CDR2 FQNNGV.

The J gene is TRBJ1-1, the V gene TRBV5-1, with 7 bases that match TRBD1. The V and J ends lost 4 bases and 4 bases, in that order; junction bases with no gene match: 13. The CDR3 loop spans 16 amino acids. Germline V gives CDR1 SGHRS, CDR2 YFSETQ. CDR3 amino acids: CASSLEPGQARTEAFF. The CDR3 region has the DNA TGCGCCAGCAGCCTTGAGCCCGGACAGGCTCGCACTGAAGCTTTCTTT.

The chain has TRBV4-1 and TRBJ2-7; 9 nucleotides match TRBD2. The junction had 2 bases not matched to a gene; V was cut back by 0 bases and J by 2 bases. Per germline, CDR1 MGHRA and CDR2 YSYEKL. This CDR3 contains 15 residues. This chain's CDR3 is CASSQDPSGAYEQYF. As DNA, the CDR3 is TGCGCCAGCAGCCAAGATCCTAGCGGGGCCTACGAGCAGTACTTC.

V gene TRBV4-2 combines with J gene TRBJ2-3; unclear D gene. The CDR3 is made up of 14 amino acids. Germline loops: CDR1 LGHNA, CDR2 YNFKEQ. Trimming took off 4 bases at V and 0 bases at J, with 8 bases between the two ends. CDR3 DNA sequence: TGTGCCAGCAGCCTTTCTACTAGCACAGATACGCAGTATTTT. It yields the protein CASSLSTSTDTQYF.

The chain recombines TRBV5-1 with TRBJ2-3, with TRBD2 identical over 10 bases. Looked up from germline, CDR1 is SGHRS and CDR2 is YFSETQ. V lost 5 bases to trimming and J lost 2 bases; unmatched junction nucleotides: 8. The CDR3 is 16 residues long. CDR3 region: CASSLSTSGVTDTQYF. CDR3 bases: TGCGCCAGCAGTTTAAGTACTAGCGGGGTCACAGATACGCAGTATTTT. Based on the CDR3 plus reference TRBV5-1 and TRBJ2-3, the full variable domain is KAGVTQTPRYLIKTRGQQVTLSCSPISGHRSVSWYQQTPGQGLQFLFEYFSETQRNKGNFPGRFSGRQFSNSRSEMNVSTLELGDSALYLCASSLSTSGVTDTQYFGPGTRLTVL.

V gene TRBV27 combines with J gene TRBJ1-1; possibly TRBD1 for D (5 bases). CDR3 length: 14 residues. Per germline, CDR1 MNHEY and CDR2 SMNVEV (reference sequence). The V end lost 4 bases, the J end lost 5 bases, and 14 bases lay between the germline ends. In DNA form, the CDR3 reads TGTGCCAGCAGTTCCTTAGGGGTTAGGACTGAAGCTTTCTTT. Residues: CASSSLGVRTEAFF.

The CDR3 spells CASSENAGKLFF. The CDR3 DNA reads as TGTGCCAGCAGTGAAAACGCGGGAAAACTGTTTTTT. The chain joins TRBV2 to TRBJ1-4; D remains unclear. Deletions cut 2 bases from V and 10 bases from J, with 8 bases between. The germline gives CDR1 SNHLY, CDR2 FYNNEI. The CDR3 has 12 residues.

The J gene is TRBJ1-6, the V gene TRBV2, with TRBD1 matching over 9 bases. CDR1 is SNHLY, CDR2 FYNNEI, per germline. The V segment lost 6 bases and the J segment 14 bases; nucleotides outside the gene matches: 14. This CDR3 contains 15 residues. CDR3 region: CASSPDRGLFVSLHF. As DNA, the CDR3 is TGTGCCAGCAGCCCCGACAGGGGGTTATTTGTGTCCCTCCACTTT.

The chain is built from TRBV29-1 and TRBJ2-2, with D perhaps TRBD2 (5 bases). This CDR3 comprises 14 residues. The germline V gene has CDR1 SQVTM and CDR2 ANQGSEA. Trimming took off 5 bases at V and 2 bases at J, with 12 bases between the two ends. CDR3 sequence: CSVFWTFNTGELFF. Written as DNA, the CDR3 is TGCAGCGTTTTTTGGACTTTTAACACCGGGGAGCTGTTTTTT.

The rearrangement links TRBV7-2 to TRBJ2-7; 8 positions match TRBD1. V was pared by 5 bases and J by 5 bases, with 11 bases of the junction left unmatched. CDR3 size: 15 residues. Germline values: CDR1 SGHTA, CDR2 FQGNSA. CDR3 protein: CASSPGAGGMHEQYF. The DNA of the CDR3 is TGTGCCAGCAGCCCAGGGGCAGGGGGCATGCACGAGCAGTACTTC.

V is TRBV7-2 and J is TRBJ2-3; 11 positions match TRBD2. The CDR3 contains 16 residues. V lost 1 base to trimming and J lost 4 bases; unmatched junction nucleotides: 4. CDR1 SGHTA and CDR2 FQGNSA come from the germline V gene. The CDR3 sequence: CASSLEGSGGADTQYF. CDR3 coding DNA: TGTGCCAGCAGCTTAGAGGGTAGCGGGGGGGCAGATACGCAGTATTTT.

This CDR3 is CASSQLNTRQSNTIYF. CDR3 nucleotides: TGTGCCAGCAGCCAACTTAACACCCGACAATCTAACACCATATATTTT. The V gene is TRBV21-1, the J gene TRBJ1-3; the tabulated D call, TRBD1, remains unverified against the DNA. TRBV21-1 is noted as a pseudogene. The CDR3 totals 16 residues.

The chain joins TRBV7-2 to TRBJ2-7; possibly TRBD2 for D (5 bases). The CDR3 contains 14 residues. Germline V gene data show CDR1 as SGHTA and CDR2 as FQGNSA. Trimming took off 2 bases at V and 9 bases at J, with 17 bases between the two ends. DNA of the CDR3: TGTGCCAGCAGCTTATTGGAGAGAGGGTTGGGGCAGTACTTC. Encoded protein: CASSLLERGLGQYF. The full variable domain, with the rest looked up from reference TRBV7-2 and TRBJ2-7, is GAGVSQSPSNKVTEKGKDVELRCDPISGHTALYWYRQSLGQGLEFLIYFQGNSAPDKSGLPSDRFSAERTGGSVSTLTIQRTQQEDSAVYLCASSLLERGLGQYFGPGTRLTVT.

The J gene is TRBJ2-7, the V gene TRBV6-5, with 8 bases identical to TRBD2. Per the germline V gene, CDR1 is MNHEY and CDR2 is SVGAGI. The CDR3 runs 14 residues. With 7 bases clipped from V and 3 bases from J, the junction kept 8 bases outside the gene matches. CDR3 in DNA: TGTGCCAGCACCCCGGGGGGGCAGGGCTACGAGCAGTACTTC. Its protein is CASTPGGQGYEQYF.

The chain is built from TRBV27 and TRBJ2-7; 7 bases agree with TRBD1. The CDR3 has 13 residues. Per germline, CDR1 MNHEY and CDR2 SMNVEV (reference sequence). Trimming cost V 8 bases and J 6 bases; bases outside gene matches: 10. As DNA, the CDR3 is TGTGCCAGCGGACCCACAGGGGTCGGCGAGCAGTACTTC. Its translation: CASGPTGVGEQYF.

J is TRBJ2-7 and V is TRBV4-1, with D hard to call. The CDR3 has 16 residues. The ends were cut back, 0 bases at V and 1 base at J, with 13 bases in the middle. Germline CDR1 reads MGHRA; CDR2 reads YSYEKL. CDR3 loop: CASSQEAAVLSYEQYF. CDR3 sequence (DNA): TGCGCCAGCAGCCAAGAGGCAGCCGTCCTGTCCTACGAGCAGTACTTC.

The chain employs TRBV19 and TRBJ1-6, with D possibly matching TRBD1 (5 bases). Germline loops: CDR1 LNHDA, CDR2 SQIVND (reference sequence). With 5 bases removed from V and 7 bases from J, the gap between germline ends came to 12 bases. This CDR3 has 14 residues. This CDR3 reads CASSAGTGNSPLHF. The CDR3 coding sequence is TGTGCCAGTAGTGCCGGGACGGGAAATTCACCCCTCCACTTT.

The chain links TRBV12-3 or TRBV12-4 to TRBJ1-5; possibly TRBD1 for D (5 bases). Trimming took 3 bases from V and 5 from J, leaving 8 bases between them. CDR3 length: 13 residues. The CDR3 sequence: CASSFRGDQPQHF. In nucleotides, the CDR3 is TGTGCCAGCAGTTTCCGGGGGGATCAGCCCCAGCATTTT.

The chain carries TRBV9 and TRBJ1-2; tentative D call: TRBD1 (6 bases). The V and J ends lost 4 bases and 4 bases respectively, with 11 bases between them. The germline CDR1 and CDR2 sequences are SGDLS and YYNGEE. CDR3 length equals 13 residues. CDR3 residues: CASSLDSRYGYTF. In nucleotides, the CDR3 is TGTGCCAGCAGCTTGGACAGCCGCTATGGCTACACCTTC.

The chain carries TRBV4-1 and TRBJ2-3; D remains ambiguous. The CDR3 is 15 amino acids. Germline loops: CDR1 MGHRA, CDR2 YSYEKL. Deletions cut 3 bases from V and 14 bases from J, with 24 bases between. CDR3 DNA sequence: TGCGCCAGCAGCCAGGACCGGTCTTGGGTGGAAGCATTGTATTTT. It translates to CASSQDRSWVEALYF.

The gene calls are TRBV10-1 and TRBJ2-3; maybe TRBD1 (5 bases). Germline CDR1 is WNHNN and CDR2 is SYGVQD (reference sequence). The CDR3 extends over 15 amino acids. The V and J ends lost 1 base and 3 bases respectively, with 11 bases between them. CDR3 protein: CASSELGDETDTQYF. In DNA form, the CDR3 reads TGCGCCAGCAGTGAGTTAGGGGATGAAACAGATACGCAGTATTTT.

V usage is TRBV2 and J usage is TRBJ1-5; D is perhaps TRBD1 (6 bases). This CDR3 contains 14 residues. Germline V gene sequence: CDR1 SNHLY, CDR2 FYNNEI. V lost 7 bases and J lost 2, with 12 bases in between. The CDR3 DNA reads TGTGCCAGCAAGCAGGGGTTTGGCAATCAGCCCCAGCATTTT. It specifies CASKQGFGNQPQHF.

The chain joins TRBV7-9 to TRBJ1-3; 8 positions match TRBD1. J gave up 1 base and V 6 bases, and 8 bases lay outside the gene matches. The CDR3 covers 16 residues. Germline-derived CDR1 and CDR2 are SEHNR and FQNEAQ (reference sequence). The CDR3 loop is CASRLDRARSGNTIYF. The CDR3 DNA reads TGTGCCAGCAGATTGGACAGGGCCCGATCTGGAAACACCATATATTTT.